This T cell receptor beta chain stems from a study of human T cells and chemical hapten exposure (dated by TCRdb to the early 2020s). Background for the entire study: For sensitization, 2% DPC in acetone was applied to a roughly 2 cm by roughly 2 cm area of upper inner arm skin. Patients additionally received weekly therapeutic DPC doses to the scalp throughout the approximately 25-week study period. Patch tests used Finn chambers with 0.01% DPC on the upper back, scored after 6 days by International Contact Dermatitis Research Group standards. The mostly female patient cohort included alopecia areata with under or over 50% scalp involvement, alopecia totalis and alopecia universalis. Libraries were pooled for sequencing, and variation in per-sample TCR yields was attributed mainly to small differences in library volumes within the pool. The study tracked peripheral blood TCR repertoire changes in vivo during primary and secondary sensitization to the hapten diphenylcyclopropenone (DPC) in alopecia patients. Patient blood was sampled pre-sensitization (week 0) and at 2, 6 and about 24 weeks after DPC sensitization. Twenty-nine alopecia patients gave blood for TCR sequencing at one to four time points (pre-sensitization, 2, 6 and 24 weeks).

This clonotype was counted ten times or more. Its antigen remains unidentified. No base quality values were provided; no much bigger clone lies one nucleotide off. The receptor library was made with RACE. Sequencing took place on a NextSeq 500. During library preparation, unique molecular identifiers were attached to individual cDNA molecules so that TCRs could be counted quantitatively and reproducibly. Both TCR alpha and TCR beta chains were sequenced from each blood RNA sample. Under the source paper's analysis protocol: Samples had a median of around 92,000 TCRs, with a range from roughly 23,224 to 750,000. V, J and CDR3 annotation of the TCR reads was performed with the Decombinator software suite. For PS versus PT1 abundance plots, all samples were subsampled to the same number of TCRs (28,000). Expanded TCRs were defined as absent before sensitization and observed at least eight times at the 2-week time point. The raw public data were reprocessed by TCRdb itself: fastp quality trimming at Q25, MiXCR clonotype calling, in-frame beta chains only. Each entry is one CDR3 protein sequence, shown with its most common DNA and genes. Clone size and V and J calls follow TCRdb, not the original study. The sample data list roughly 380,000 distinct CDR3 sequences, and about 4.8% of these were observed just once. The ten largest clones add up to around 2.3% of the sample.

Study-wide findings and limitations: All patients had alopecia, a presumed autoimmune disease, so their immune response might differ from that of healthy individuals. After repeated subsampling, changes were observed in the strength of the expansion versus patch-test correlation and in the threshold at which the correlation became significant. DPC sensitization did not change the number of TCRs with a frequency above 1 in 1000, and there was no evidence of changes in global repertoire structure. The number of PT1 expanded TCRs positively correlated with patch test score, significant at thresholds 8, 16 and 32 but not 4. Compared with pre-sensitization or healthy control sets, expanded TCRs formed significantly more large CDR3 similarity clusters, which is consistent with antigen-driven responses.

V was cut back by 0 bases and J by 4 bases, leaving a gap of 4 bases between them. The germline V gene sets CDR1 to SGHTA and CDR2 to FQGNSA. The cysteine opens and the phenylalanine closes a CDR3 of 14 amino acids. The CDR3 DNA has 42 bases and is translated from base 1. The sample's time point label, decoded: patch test 1, 2 weeks after DPC sensitization. What the treatment or condition label conveys for this sample: therapeutic diphenylcyclopropenone sensitization with weekly scalp DPC. At each patch-test visit, blood was drawn before the patch test was applied. Patients were considered eligible if aged 18 to 70, diagnosed with alopecia and deemed suitable for DPC therapy, and patients were excluded if pregnant. Unfractionated whole blood was collected in Tempus Blood RNA tubes, and total RNA was extracted from that blood.

The sequences come from whole blood, collected in connection with sensitization to the hapten diphenylcyclopropenone (DPC). The sequence derives from a woman in her 50s with alopecia areata. Some clones in this sample may be carry-over from other donors' samples. Rearrangement joined TRBV7-2 to TRBJ1-6; no confident D gene assignment can be made. CDR3 loop: CASSLAHYNSPLHF. The DNA sequence is given as TGTGCCAGCAGCTTAGCCCATTATAATTCACCCCTCCACTTT.